This T cell receptor (beta chain) was documented in a study of cytomegalovirus exposure and HLA in healthy donors. Study-wide background: In an earlier analysis, 95 million to 140 million unique TCR beta sequences were found from 150 million to 200 million T cells.

Broader study findings: In all likelihood, a cluster of highly shared sequence variants was a sequencing artifact. Several of the most significant clusters were apparently associated with common viral pathogens in a later analysis.

In its sample, this clone was seen a few times. Its antigen is unknown. This CDR3 is 15 amino acids long. The V and J ends lost 1 base and 2 bases, in that order; junction bases with no gene match: 5. CDR1 is SQVTM, CDR2 ANQGSEA, per germline. PCR amplification relied on 60 Vbeta primers (plus 13 Jbeta primers). Clones were read by immunoSEQ multiplex PCR, and TCRdb kept only the in-frame ones, dropping some. This sample carries over 150,000 clones, roughly 80% of them seen once, and the ten largest clones take roughly 10%. Participants comprised healthy donors of bone marrow. This TCR derives from a man in his fifties in good health and CMV-seropositive. The chain recombines TRBV29-1 with TRBJ2-1; 7 nucleotides agree with TRBD2. Input material: PBMCs. CDR3 nucleotide sequence: TGCAGCGTTGAAGTGGGGAGGGCCGCCTACAATGAGCAGTTCTTC. This encodes CSVEVGRAAYNEQFF.